This T cell receptor beta chain emerged from a study of blood T cell repertoires in COVID-19. Study-wide context: The cDNA or gDNA used as material had been derived from T cells, B-cell-depleted T cells, or PBMCs.

Profiling relied on immunoSEQ multiplex PCR, and the TCRdb table lists in-frame clones only, not all of them. This table has 95,000 to 150,000 clones, around 64% appearing once. Germline trimming cut 3 bases from V and 5 bases from J; bases unmatched to any gene: 7. This CDR3 comprises 15 residues. Germline-derived CDR1 and CDR2 are LGHNA and YNFKEQ. The sample comprised peripheral blood. The receptor was isolated from a human donor with acute or convalescent COVID-19. The donor label of this sample is uncertain. The gene calls are TRBV4-2 and TRBJ1-1; 9 bases agree with TRBD1. CDR3 protein: CASSHSQGAGTEAFF. The CDR3 region has the DNA TGTGCCAGCAGCCACTCACAGGGGGCGGGTACTGAAGCTTTCTTT.